This paragraph reports one TCR beta chain. This CDR3 region has 13 residues. Trimming cost V 1 base and J 1 base, with 4 bases left between them. CDR1 is LGHNA and CDR2 is YSLEER in the germline V gene. This sample was included in a study of T cell changes during pregnancy in multiple sclerosis. Libraries were prepared by immunoSEQ multiplex PCR; TCRdb keeps only in-frame clonotypes and omits some of them. The table has some 41,000 clones, approximately 91% seen once. This sequence originates from a female donor with multiple sclerosis, enrolled in a pregnancy study. This sample comprised CD8+ T cells from peripheral blood mononuclear cells, obtained in the first trimester of pregnancy. This chain connects TRBV4-3 to TRBJ1-1; D is unclear. The CDR3 DNA is TGCGCCAGCAGCCAAGCAAAGAACACTGAAGCTTTCTTT. It specifies CASSQAKNTEAFF.